What follows are 4 T cell receptor beta chains derived from one specimen sequenced in a study of T cells in Graves' hyperthyroidism and ophthalmopathy. It was RNA transcripts that yielded the amplified TCR beta CDR3 regions. When the TCR CDR3 underwent first-round RT-PCR, the HTBI primer set was used. TCRdb redid the calling of the multiplex PCR reads with MiXCR, one entry per CDR3 protein. The table includes more than 450,000 distinct CDR3 sequences, 15% to 20% detected once. Source material: blood. Source of these receptors: a middle-aged man with Graves' ophthalmopathy.

The V gene is TRBV6-1, the J gene TRBJ2-1; D gene ambiguous. Trimming cost V 7 bases and J 10 bases, with 11 bases left between them. The CDR3 is 11 amino acids. The germline V gene has CDR1 MNHNS and CDR2 SASEGT. The CDR3 nucleotides read TGTGCCAGCAAAAGGAATTGGGAGCAGTTCTTC. Amino acid sequence: CASKRNWEQFF.

The chain carries TRBV10-3 and TRBJ1-4; D unclear. V gave up 10 bases and J gave up 0 bases, with 12 bases separating them. Germline lookup yields CDR1 ENHRY and CDR2 SYGVKD. The CDR3 contains 14 residues. DNA for the CDR3: TGTGCCACGTCATTAAGCGCAACTAATGAAAAACTGTTTTTT. Amino acid sequence: CATSLSATNEKLFF.

The chain couples TRBV6-1 to TRBJ2-5; 15 bases are a match to TRBD2. With V trimmed by 1 base and J by 9 bases, 3 bases remained unmatched. Germline V gene sequence: CDR1 MNHNS, CDR2 SASEGT. This CDR3 region has 15 residues. This chain's CDR3 is CASSEGGLAGGAQYF. Written as DNA, the CDR3 is TGTGCCAGCAGTGAAGGTGGACTAGCGGGAGGGGCCCAGTACTTC.

This clonotype was observed many times. The chain recombines TRBV7-2 with TRBJ1-1; 11 bases agree with TRBD1. The V gene's germline CDR1 is SGHTA and CDR2 FQGNSA. The CDR3 loop spans 15 amino acids. The ends lost 0 bases at V and 10 bases at J; junction bases unmatched: 7. The CDR3 region has the DNA TGTGCCAGCAGCTTAGCTGGGACAGGGGGTCGTAGAGCTTTCTTT. This codes for CASSLAGTGGRRAFF.